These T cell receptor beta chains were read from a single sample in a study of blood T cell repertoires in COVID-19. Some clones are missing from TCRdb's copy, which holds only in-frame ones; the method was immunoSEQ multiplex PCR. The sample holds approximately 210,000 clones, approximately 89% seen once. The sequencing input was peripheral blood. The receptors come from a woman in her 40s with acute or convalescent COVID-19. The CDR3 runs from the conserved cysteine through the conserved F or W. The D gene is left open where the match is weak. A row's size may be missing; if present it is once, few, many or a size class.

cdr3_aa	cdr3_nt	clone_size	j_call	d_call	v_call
CASSQDGRRATEAFF	TGTGCCAGCAGCCAAGATGGCAGGCGGGCCACTGAAGCTTTCTTT	-	TRBJ1-1	-	TRBV4-2
CASTGGSGNTIYF	TGTGCCAGCACCGGAGGGTCAGGAAACACCATATATTTT	-	TRBJ1-3	-	TRBV28
CASSSGTGGYYTEAFF	TGCGCCAGCAGCTCCGGGACAGGGGGCTATTACACTGAAGCTTTCTTT	-	TRBJ1-1	TRBD1	TRBV5-1
CASSQDVTSQETQYF	TGTGCCAGCAGCCAAGATGTAACTAGTCAAGAGACCCAGTACTTC	few	TRBJ2-5	-	TRBV4-2
CASSTWTGTEAFF	TGTGCCAGCAGCACTTGGACAGGCACTGAAGCTTTCTTT	-	TRBJ1-1	TRBD1	TRBV9
CASKLPYRGLQETQYF	TGTGCCAGCAAATTACCTTATAGGGGGCTCCAAGAGACCCAGTACTTC	-	TRBJ2-5	TRBD1	TRBV6-6
CASSQDLGQGGSHGYTF	TGCGCCAGCAGCCAAGACCTGGGACAGGGGGGGAGTCATGGCTACACCTTC	-	TRBJ1-2	TRBD1	TRBV4-1
CASSLGTGARQPQHF	TGTGCCAGCAGTTTAGGGACAGGGGCGCGTCAGCCCCAGCATTTT	-	TRBJ1-5	TRBD1	TRBV28
CSASQGAGVDTEAFF	TGCAGTGCTAGTCAAGGGGCAGGGGTGGACACTGAAGCTTTCTTT	few	TRBJ1-1	-	TRBV20-1
CASSRGGRVTEAFF	TGTGCCAGTAGTAGGGGGGGGAGAGTAACTGAAGCTTTCTTT	-	TRBJ1-1	-	TRBV19
CASRSETEAFF	TGTGCCAGCAGGAGTGAGACTGAAGCTTTCTTT	few	TRBJ1-1	-	TRBV28
CASSDSAEGPNYGYTF	TGTGCCAGCAGTGATTCTGCGGAGGGTCCTAACTATGGCTACACCTTC	-	TRBJ1-2	-	TRBV25-1
CSVLRQGEGYTF	TGCAGCGTGCTCCGACAGGGTGAGGGCTACACCTTC	-	TRBJ1-2	TRBD1	TRBV29-1
CASSLFPSGLAKNIQYF	TGTGCCAGCAGCTTATTTCCTAGCGGATTAGCCAAAAACATTCAGTACTTC	-	TRBJ2-4	TRBD2	TRBV7-2
CASSVVSGGGETQYF	TGTGCCAGCAGCGTAGTTTCCGGGGGTGGGGAGACCCAGTACTTC	-	TRBJ2-5	-	TRBV9
CASRKQQGWFYGYTF	TGTGCCAGCAGGAAACAACAGGGGTGGTTCTATGGCTACACCTTC	few	TRBJ1-2	TRBD1	TRBV6-5
CASSFVRGSGYTF	TGTGCCAGCAGCTTTGTCAGGGGTTCTGGCTACACCTTC	-	TRBJ1-2	-	TRBV5-6
CASSEGPRGPDTQYF	TGTGCCAGCAGCGAGGGACCCAGGGGACCAGATACGCAGTATTTT	-	TRBJ2-3	-	TRBV9
CATSRGDRSTSPLHF	TGTGCCACCAGCAGAGGTGACAGGTCTACTTCACCCCTCCACTTT	-	TRBJ1-6	-	TRBV15
CATHSSGSTDTQYF	TGTGCCACCCATTCTAGCGGAAGCACAGATACGCAGTATTTT	-	TRBJ2-3	TRBD2	TRBV10-3
CASSPMDSATNTGELFF	TGTGCCAGCTCACCAATGGACAGCGCTACGAACACCGGGGAGCTGTTTTTT	-	TRBJ2-2	-	TRBV18
CASSTSSGGARSLFF	TGTGCCAGTAGTACTTCTAGCGGGGGGGCCCGGTCTCTGTTCTTC	-	TRBJ2-1	TRBD2	TRBV19